The 21 T cell receptor beta chains given below trace back to one sample, sequenced in a study of naive and memory T cell subsets. Both TRBC1 and TRBC2 were covered by a beta constant-region primer of two equimolar oligonucleotides. Via MiXCR, TCRdb re-called the UMI-ligation and nested PCR reads, giving one row per CDR3 protein. The data contain approximately 85,000 distinct CDR3 sequences, 7% of them singletons. Source material: central memory CD4+ T cells from blood. Every receptor here comes from a human donor in good health.

V usage is TRBV14 and J usage is TRBJ1-5; TRBD1 matches 7 bases. The V and J ends lost 8 bases and 1 base, in that order; junction bases with no gene match: 11. This CDR3 contains 16 residues. Germline CDR1 and CDR2: SGHDN and FVKESK. The CDR3 nucleotides are TGTGCCAGCGCTGTACAGGGGAATAGGAGCAATCAGCCCCAGCATTTT. Amino acid sequence: CASAVQGNRSNQPQHF.

This clonotype was seen many times. The V and J genes are TRBV27 and TRBJ1-1; 12 bases align to TRBD1. Germline V gives CDR1 MNHEY, CDR2 SMNVEV (reference sequence). The CDR3 is 16 residues long. Unmatched junction bases numbered 13, after V lost 6 bases and J lost 8 bases. CDR3 region: CASRPKLGTGGAEAFF. The CDR3 DNA reads as TGTGCCAGCAGGCCAAAACTTGGGACAGGGGGCGCGGAAGCTTTCTTT.

The sample holds many counts of this clonotype. V is TRBV4-2 and J is TRBJ1-1; D is ambiguous. V lost 3 bases and J lost 7, with 15 bases in between. The CDR3 is 14 amino acids. CDR1 is LGHNA and CDR2 is YNFKEQ in the germline V gene. The DNA of the CDR3 is TGTGCCAGCAGCCAGAGTCCCTCCGGGTTTGAAGCTTTCTTT. Translated: CASSQSPSGFEAFF.

The V and J genes are TRBV12-3 or TRBV12-4 and TRBJ2-7; weak D call: TRBD2 (7 bases). Trimming removed 6 bases from V and 0 bases from J, with 15 bases in between. There are 15 residues in the CDR3. As DNA, the CDR3 is TGTGCCAGCAGCCTGGGGGGCGGGAGCTCCTACGAGCAGTACTTC. It encodes CASSLGGGSSYEQYF.

The table lists this clonotype with a few counts. This chain connects TRBV7-2 to TRBJ2-7, with D maybe TRBD1 (7 bases). Per the germline V gene, CDR1 is SGHTA and CDR2 is FQGNSA. This CDR3 contains 15 residues. V gave up 2 bases and J gave up 3 bases, with 14 bases separating them. The DNA for the CDR3 is TGTGCCAGCAGCTTACGACAGGGAGGTATCTACGAGCAGTACTTC. Translation: CASSLRQGGIYEQYF.

This chain links TRBV6-1 with TRBJ2-7; D tentatively fits TRBD1 or TRBD2 (5 bases each). This CDR3 spans 14 amino acids. The germline gives CDR1 MNHNS, CDR2 SASEGT. The V gene lost 4 bases and the J gene lost 7 bases, with 17 bases spanning the gap. CDR3 nucleotides: TGTGCCAGCAGTGGGACGGGGCCTCGGAAAGAGCAGTACTTC. Translation: CASSGTGPRKEQYF.

This clonotype was observed a handful of times. CDR3 coding DNA: TGTGCCAGCAGCCAAGAGAGGAGGGGCAGGGAAGTCGTTGGCTACACCTTC. The encoded protein is CASSQERRGREVVGYTF. This chain joins TRBV4-2 and TRBJ1-2; D perhaps matches TRBD1 (5 bases). This CDR3 is built from 17 residues. CDR1 and CDR2 (germline): LGHNA, YNFKEQ. The ends were cut back, 0 bases at V and 7 bases at J, with 21 bases in the middle.

This clonotype was seen repeatedly, ten times or more. The rearrangement uses TRBV28 and TRBJ2-5; D is uncertain. The CDR3 is made up of 13 amino acids. The germline V and J ends were trimmed by 5 bases and 0 bases, with 7 bases remaining between them. Germline lookup yields CDR1 MDHEN and CDR2 SYDVKM. CDR3 sequence: CASSPGNQETQYF. In DNA, the CDR3 is TGTGCCAGCAGTCCCGGAAACCAAGAGACCCAGTACTTC.

This clonotype was found a few times. The chain carries TRBV20-1 and TRBJ2-6; D ambiguous. The CDR3 is 17 amino acids. V was clipped by 5 bases and J by 0 bases, with 17 bases between them. CDR1 DFQATT and CDR2 SNEGSKA come from the germline V gene (reference sequence). The CDR3 sequence is CSASSQPHLSGANVLTF. The CDR3 region has the DNA TGCAGTGCTTCATCCCAACCCCATCTCTCTGGGGCCAACGTCCTGACTTTC.

This clonotype has a count of ten or more. The chain uses TRBV7-2 and TRBJ2-4; 9 nucleotides line up with TRBD2. The CDR3 runs to 14 residues. Germline CDR1 SGHTA, CDR2 FQGNSA. V trimming: 5 bases; J trimming: 7 bases; junction bases outside the gene matches: 6. The CDR3 DNA sequence: TGTGCCAGCAGCCCAAATAGCGGGGGCAACATTCAGTACTTC. Its translation is CASSPNSGGNIQYF.

At least ten counts were recorded for this clonotype. The V call is TRBV7-3, the J call TRBJ1-5; the D gene is possibly TRBD1 (5 bases). Germline V lookup: CDR1 SGHTA, CDR2 FQGTGA. With 1 base removed from V and 7 bases from J, the gap between germline ends came to 17 bases. The CDR3 runs to 16 residues. The CDR3 bases are TGTGCCAGCAGCTTAAACAAAGGGGCCTCCTGGCAGCCCCAGCATTTT. This sequence encodes CASSLNKGASWQPQHF.

This clonotype was recorded at least ten times. This chain uses TRBV20-1 with TRBJ1-2; D not certain. Germline V gene lookup returns CDR1 DFQATT and CDR2 SNEGSKA (reference sequence). The V gene lost 1 base and the J gene lost 8 bases, with 17 bases spanning the gap. The CDR3 runs to 14 residues. CDR3 loop: CSARVSHALYGYTF. The CDR3 DNA sequence: TGCAGTGCTAGAGTCTCCCACGCGCTGTACGGCTACACCTTC.

This clonotype was seen ten or more times. The rearrangement uses TRBV20-1 and TRBJ1-4, with a tentative D call TRBD1 (6 bases). There are 14 residues in the CDR3. From germline, CDR1 is DFQATT and CDR2 SNEGSKA (reference sequence). Trimming removed 1 base from V and 6 bases from J, with 12 bases in between. The CDR3 DNA reads as TGCAGTGCTAGAGCAGGGGCCAGGGATGAAAAACTGTTTTTT. This translates into CSARAGARDEKLFF.

This clonotype occurred many times. The chain uses TRBV6-2 or TRBV6-3 and TRBJ1-2; no definite D call. Germline V CDR1 and CDR2: MNHEY, SVGEGT. V was cut by 7 bases and J by 3 bases, with 18 bases left in between. The CDR3 runs to 15 residues. Here the CDR3 reads CASTLRGEVYYGYTF. The CDR3 DNA is TGTGCCAGCACCTTACGCGGTGAAGTTTACTATGGCTACACCTTC.

Ten or more counts support this clonotype. This chain joins TRBV18 and TRBJ1-1; maybe TRBD1 (6 bases). Trimming cost V 1 base and J 5 bases, with 14 bases left between them. CDR1 and CDR2 (germline): KGHSH, LQKENI. The CDR3 covers 15 residues. This chain's CDR3 is CASSPRGGGETEAFF. The CDR3 nucleotides read TGTGCCAGCTCACCACGGGGAGGGGGAGAAACTGAAGCTTTCTTT. Drawing the rest from reference TRBV18 and TRBJ1-1, the complete variable domain is NAGVMQNPRHLVRRRGQEARLRCSPMKGHSHVYWYRQLPEEGLKFMVYLQKENIIDESGMPKERFSAEFPKEGPSILRIQQVVRGDSAAYFCASSPRGGGETEAFFGQGTRLTVV.

This clonotype was found many times. Germline and junction disagree at one end, which may indicate a read error. This chain connects TRBV7-9 to TRBJ1-3; a possible D gene is TRBD1 (6 bases). The CDR3 is 14 residues long. Germline values: CDR1 SEHNR, CDR2 FQNEAQ (reference sequence). For the CDR3, the DNA is TGTGCCAGCAACTTACAGGGAGGCGGAAACACCATATATTTT. This gives the protein CASNLQGGGNTIYF.

This clonotype was recorded a few times. The V call is TRBV20-1, the J call TRBJ2-5, with D possibly TRBD1 on 6 matching bases. V lost 4 bases and J 3 bases, leaving 9 bases between the germline ends. In germline, CDR1 is DFQATT, CDR2 SNEGSKA (reference sequence). CDR3 size: 12 residues. The CDR3 DNA reads TGCAGTGCTAAGAGGGGGAAAGAGACCCAGTACTTC. As protein: CSAKRGKETQYF.

At least ten counts were recorded for this clonotype. V and J are TRBV7-2 and TRBJ2-3; 8 bases map to TRBD2. From germline, CDR1 is SGHTA and CDR2 FQGNSA. The CDR3 is 15 amino acids. V shed 3 bases and J 2 bases; nucleotides not matched to a gene: 4. The CDR3 reads CASSFERGITDTQYF. The DNA of the CDR3 is TGTGCCAGCAGCTTCGAGCGGGGGATCACAGATACGCAGTATTTT.

The V and J genes are TRBV5-8 and TRBJ1-1, with D unclear. The CDR3 extends over 13 amino acids. The germline V and J ends were trimmed by 1 base and 3 bases, with 7 bases remaining between them. Germline loops: CDR1 SGHTS, CDR2 YDEGEE. In nucleotides, the CDR3 is TGTGCCAGCAGCTTGCCTCGGGACACTGAAGCTTTCTTT. Protein: CASSLPRDTEAFF.

The chain combines TRBV5-6 with TRBJ2-7; 8 bases agree with TRBD2. Looked up from germline, CDR1 is SGHDT and CDR2 is YYEEEE. The CDR3 totals 16 residues. V lost 0 bases and J lost 4; bases outside the gene matches: 9. The CDR3 here is CASSLEVGRAWYEQYF. The CDR3 nucleotides are TGTGCCAGCAGCTTGGAGGTCGGGAGGGCCTGGTACGAGCAGTACTTC.

This clonotype was counted a few times. The genes are TRBV12-3 or TRBV12-4 and TRBJ2-7, with D unresolved. Trimming took 7 bases from V and 3 from J, leaving 10 bases between them. The CDR3 is made up of 12 amino acids. CDR3 in amino acids: CASTRANYEQYF. Written as DNA, the CDR3 is TGTGCCAGCACCCGGGCCAACTACGAGCAGTACTTC.